The rows below give T cell receptor beta chains drawn from one sample of a study of T cells in Graves' hyperthyroidism and ophthalmopathy. TCRdb used MiXCR to reprocess the multiplex PCR reads, holding one entry per CDR3 protein. Of approximately 600,000 distinct CDR3 sequences listed, around 20% are singletons. Sequencing input: blood. Receptors were obtained from a man aged 25 to 40 with Graves' ophthalmopathy. Both conserved end residues are part of each CDR3. D genes are given only for firm matches. For some rows the clone size is stated as once, few or many, or as a class when expanded; others skip it.

clone size,J gene,V gene,D gene,CDR3 DNA,CDR3 protein
few,TRBJ2-2,TRBV11-3,TRBD2,TGTGCCAGCAGCCCCAGGGCGGGGGTCAACACCGGGGAGCTGTTTTTT,CASSPRAGVNTGELFF
-,TRBJ2-5,TRBV30,TRBD1,TGTGCCTGGAGGGGCAGGGGGCGCGGAGAGACCCAGTACTTC,CAWRGRGRGETQYF
-,TRBJ2-5,TRBV11-2,TRBD2,TGTGCCAGCAGCCGTCTAGCGGGAGATCTTTCCCAGTACTTC,CASSRLAGDLSQYF
-,TRBJ2-3,TRBV5-1,-,TGCGCCAGCAGCTCCTCCGGGACGGCAAAAAGGGCAGATACGCAGTATTTT,CASSSSGTAKRADTQYF
few,TRBJ2-2,TRBV5-1,-,TGCGCCAGCAGCTTGGAAGCCCGCGGGACGAACACCGGGGAGCTGTTTTTT,CASSLEARGTNTGELFF
many,TRBJ2-1,TRBV7-2,-,TGTGCCAGCAGCCCCACGGCATCCAATGAGCAGTTCTTC,CASSPTASNEQFF
few,TRBJ1-5,TRBV7-9,-,TGTGCCAGCAGCTCAGTAATCGGGAGCAATCAGCCCCAGCATTTT,CASSSVIGSNQPQHF
many,TRBJ2-7,TRBV28,TRBD1,TGTGCCAGCAGTTCCTCTTCGACAGGGCGGTCCTACGAGCAGTACTTC,CASSSSSTGRSYEQYF
few,TRBJ1-1,TRBV29-1,-,TGCAGCGTCGTGGGACGGATGAACACTGAAGCTTTCTTT,CSVVGRMNTEAFF
few,TRBJ2-7,TRBV14,-,TGTGCCAGCAGCCAAGATATTCAGGGATACGAGCAGTACTTC,CASSQDIQGYEQYF
few,TRBJ2-2,TRBV6-5,TRBD2,TGTGCCAGCAGTTACGGGTTAGCGGGAGAGGCCGGGGAGCTGTTTTTT,CASSYGLAGEAGELFF
-,TRBJ1-6,TRBV6-2/TRBV6-3,TRBD1,TGTGCCAGCATGGGGACAGGGAGCCCTACCCTCCACTTT,CASMGTGSPTLHF
many,TRBJ1-6,TRBV3-1,-,TGTGCCAGCAGCCAAGAAGACAGGATCAATTCACCCCTCCACTTT,CASSQEDRINSPLHF
few,TRBJ2-1,TRBV20-1,-,TGCAGTGCTGGCCCAGAGATAATAAGGGACAATGAGCAGTTCTTC,CSAGPEIIRDNEQFF
-,TRBJ2-5,TRBV20-1,-,TGCAGTGCTAGTCCGGGAGCGCGGGGAGAGACCCAGTACTTC,CSASPGARGETQYF
many,TRBJ2-7,TRBV7-2,TRBD2,TGTGCCAGCAGCTTAGGGACGGGACTAGCGTTTTACGAGCAGTACTTC,CASSLGTGLAFYEQYF
few,TRBJ2-3,TRBV28,-,TGTGCCAGCAGCGGAGTTCGAACGCAGTATTTT,CASSGVRTQYF
many,TRBJ2-1,TRBV2,-,TGTGCCAGCACCAGAAGGGGGGACCCTTACAATGAGCAGTTCTTC,CASTRRGDPYNEQFF
-,TRBJ2-1,TRBV20-1,TRBD2,TGCAGTGCTAGCAGACCGGGACTAGCGGACTACAATGAGCAGTTCTTC,CSASRPGLADYNEQFF
-,TRBJ2-3,TRBV7-2,-,TGTGCCAGCACCTGGGTGGGGAAGGGCACAGATACGCAGTATTTT,CASTWVGKGTDTQYF
-,TRBJ2-3,TRBV5-4,TRBD2,TGTGCCAGCAGCTTTGAGAGCGGGAGTTTACCAGATACGCAGTATTTT,CASSFESGSLPDTQYF
many,TRBJ1-2,TRBV6-1,-,TGTGCCAGCAGCTTAACAGGGTCCGTTCTTAGCTACACCTTC,CASSLTGSVLSYTF
many,TRBJ2-7,TRBV28,TRBD2,TGTGCCAGCAGTTATAGCGGGAGTAGGGGCTCCTACGAGCAGTACTTC,CASSYSGSRGSYEQYF
many,TRBJ2-5,TRBV12-3/TRBV12-4,TRBD2,TGTGCCAGCAGTCACGGACTAGCGGGAGTAGAGACCCAGTACTTC,CASSHGLAGVETQYF
few,TRBJ1-2,TRBV20-1,-,TGCAGTGCACCCACGTATGGCTACACCTTC,CSAPTYGYTF
few,TRBJ2-3,TRBV29-1,TRBD2,TGCAGCGTTGGGACTAGCCTGAAGGGAGATACGCAGTATTTT,CSVGTSLKGDTQYF
-,TRBJ2-7,TRBV6-6,TRBD1,TGTGCCAGCAGTTACTGCGTCCCGGGACAGGGGTTCAGGGTTTGCTACGAGCAGTACTTC,CASSYCVPGQGFRVCYEQYF
few,TRBJ2-7,TRBV6-5,-,TGTGCCAGCAGTTATTTAGGGACAACCTACGAGCAGTACTTC,CASSYLGTTYEQYF
-,TRBJ2-1,TRBV24-1,TRBD2,TGTGCCACCAAAGAGACTAGCGGGAGAGTTATCAATGAGCAGTTCTTC,CATKETSGRVINEQFF
-,TRBJ2-1,TRBV29-1,TRBD1,TGCAGCGTTGAGGGGACAGGAATCTCCAATGAGCAGTTCTTC,CSVEGTGISNEQFF
few,TRBJ2-1,TRBV27,-,TGTGCCAGCAGCCCGGGCAGGGTATTGCTTCATGAGCAGTTCTTC,CASSPGRVLLHEQFF
-,TRBJ1-4,TRBV18,-,TGTGCCAGCTCACTGGGACTTACTACAACTAATGAAAAACTGTTTTTT,CASSLGLTTTNEKLFF
many,TRBJ1-5,TRBV5-1,-,TGCGCCAGCAGCTCGGGGCCGGGAACCGATCAGCCCCAGCATTTT,CASSSGPGTDQPQHF
-,TRBJ2-7,TRBV4-1,-,TGCGCCAGCAGCCAAGATCTCCTGGGCCGCTACGAGCAGTACTTC,CASSQDLLGRYEQYF
many,TRBJ1-6,TRBV12-3/TRBV12-4,TRBD1,TGTGCCAGCAGTACCGGGGACAGCTATAATTCACCCCTCCACTTT,CASSTGDSYNSPLHF
few,TRBJ2-2,TRBV5-1,-,TGCGCCAGCAGTCTGCTCGGACTCGCCAACACCGGGGAGCTGTTTTTT,CASSLLGLANTGELFF
many,TRBJ1-1,TRBV12-3/TRBV12-4,-,TGTGCCAGCAGTGCCCTACCCGCAGGAAGAAACACTGAAGCTTTCTTT,CASSALPAGRNTEAFF
many,TRBJ1-1,TRBV6-2/TRBV6-3,-,TGTGCCAGCCGGTGGGACTGGAACACTGAAGCTTTCTTT,CASRWDWNTEAFF
-,TRBJ2-1,TRBV7-3,TRBD2,TGTGCCAGCAGCTTAGCGGGAGGGGCGTTAAATGAGCAGTTCTTC,CASSLAGGALNEQFF
many,TRBJ2-7,TRBV30,-,TGTGCCTGGAGCGGACCCCTGGGGGAGCAGTACTTC,CAWSGPLGEQYF
-,TRBJ2-6,TRBV14,-,TGTGCCAGCAGCCAGGGTGGTGAGGCCAACGTCCTGACTTTC,CASSQGGEANVLTF
few,TRBJ2-2,TRBV7-9,-,TGTGCCAGCAGCTTGGGCAGACCCGGGGAGCTGTTTTTT,CASSLGRPGELFF